Presented here are 3 T cell receptor beta chains from one specimen sequenced in a study of identical twins. TCRdb re-called the 5' RACE reads through MiXCR, storing one row per CDR3 protein. The repertoire consists of 690,000 or so distinct CDR3 sequences, with around 6.1% occurring once and the leading ten covering 1.5% to 2%. The material sequenced was naive T cells sorted from blood. Every receptor here comes from a man aged 18-30 years in good health.

At least ten counts were recorded for this clonotype. The chain recombines TRBV27 with TRBJ2-1, with D unclear. Germline CDR1 reads MNHEY; CDR2 reads SMNVEV (reference sequence). The CDR3 sequence is 15 residues long. V shed 5 bases and J shed 4 bases, with 15 bases lying between them. The CDR3 DNA is TGTGCCAGCAGTCTCTTTTCCCCGATTTACAATGAGCAGTTCTTC. It encodes CASSLFSPIYNEQFF.

This clonotype was counted a few times. The chain uses TRBV4-3 and TRBJ2-7; D is unresolved. The V and J ends lost 0 bases and 3 bases respectively, with 12 bases between them. The CDR3 length is 15 residues. CDR1 is LGHNA and CDR2 is YSLEER in the germline V gene. The CDR3 reads CASSQDRAFIYEQYF. CDR3 nucleotide sequence: TGCGCCAGCAGCCAAGATCGGGCTTTTATCTACGAGCAGTACTTC.

The table lists this clonotype with a few counts. This chain joins TRBV12-3 or TRBV12-4 and TRBJ2-1; D is undetermined. The CDR3 has 12 amino acids. Trimming took 6 bases from V and 5 from J, leaving 8 bases between them. The CDR3 sequence: CASSKKHNEQFF. For the CDR3, the DNA is TGTGCCAGCAGCAAAAAGCACAATGAGCAGTTCTTC.